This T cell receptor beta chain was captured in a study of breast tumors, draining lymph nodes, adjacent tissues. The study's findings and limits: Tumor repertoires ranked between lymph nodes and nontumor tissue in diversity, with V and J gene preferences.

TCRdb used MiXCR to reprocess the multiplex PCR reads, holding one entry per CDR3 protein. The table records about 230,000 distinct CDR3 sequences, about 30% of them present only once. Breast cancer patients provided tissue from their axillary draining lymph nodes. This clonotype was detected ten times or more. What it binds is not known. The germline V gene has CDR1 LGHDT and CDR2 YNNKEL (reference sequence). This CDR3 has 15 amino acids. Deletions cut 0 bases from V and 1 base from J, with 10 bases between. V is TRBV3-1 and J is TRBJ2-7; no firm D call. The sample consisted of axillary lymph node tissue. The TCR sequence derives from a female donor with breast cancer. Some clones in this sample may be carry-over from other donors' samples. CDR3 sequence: CASSQDWSRSYEQYF. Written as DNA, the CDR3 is TGTGCCAGCAGCCAAGATTGGTCGCGGTCCTACGAGCAGTACTTC.